This T cell receptor beta chain was recorded in a study of shared clonotypes between healthy human individuals. Study information: The donor pool was made up of a couple of women and three men aged 18 to 49. General study results and limits: Naive CD4 clonotype sharing across four donors was approximately 5%. Some clonotypes were shared by all four sorted-subset donors, while others were not shared. The non-shared ones had lower generation probabilities than the shared ones.

Authors' data handling: Filtering of immunoSEQ junctional sequences could not match full-length read filtering. Libraries were prepared by immunoSEQ multiplex PCR; TCRdb keeps only in-frame clonotypes and omits some of them. The DNA gave D and trimming, while V, J and clone size come from that table. The table lists 600,000 or so clones, roughly 98% of them singletons. A remark on this clone: What it binds is not known.

CD45RO-negative, CCR7-selected cells formed the naive CD8 fraction, which excluded terminally differentiated effector memory CD45RA+ cells. CDR1 is SGDLS, CDR2 YYNGEE, per germline. The V end was cut by 3 bases, the J end by 5 bases, with 15 bases between. This CDR3 spans 15 amino acids. The sample taken for sequencing was naive CD8+ T cells sorted from blood. This clonotype was obtained from a man aged 25 to 40 in good health. V gene TRBV9 combines with J gene TRBJ2-1; perhaps TRBD2 as D (6 bases). CDR3 region: CASSAPIAADNEQFF. The CDR3 DNA follows: TGTGCCAGCAGCGCCCCCATAGCGGCTGACAATGAGCAGTTCTTC.